This T cell receptor (beta chain) was obtained from a study of T cells in Graves' hyperthyroidism and ophthalmopathy. Study-level points and caveats: The model identified upcoming ophthalmopathy a median approximately six months ahead of onset.

Clinical Activity Scores of at least 3, NOSPECS grades of at least 4 and durations under 3 months characterized ophthalmopathy patients. Those patients with uncontrolled infection, other autoimmune disease, pregnancy or lactation were excluded. This clonotype has at least ten counts. What it recognizes is unknown. Regions amplified from RNA transcripts were the TCR beta CDR3 regions. TCR CDR3 underwent first-round RT-PCR with the HTBI primer set. TCRdb reprocessed the multiplex PCR reads with MiXCR, giving one entry per CDR3 protein. This sample yields approximately 600,000 distinct CDR3 sequences, of which 14% are seen a single time; around 7% belongs to the top ten. This TCR was sampled from a woman aged 18-29 years with Graves' ophthalmopathy. Sequencing was carried out using blood.

CDR3 protein: CASSQAVGQISYEQYF. The CDR3 DNA reads TGTGCCAGCAGCCAAGCCGTGGGACAGATCTCCTACGAGCAGTACTTC. This chain connects TRBV4-2 to TRBJ2-7; TRBD1 agrees at 7 bases. The J segment lost 0 bases and the V segment lost 1 base, leaving 6 bases of the junction unmatched. Looked up from germline, CDR1 is LGHNA and CDR2 is YNFKEQ. The CDR3 is 16 amino acids.